These 25 T cell receptor beta chains share one sample of origin, sequenced in a study of shared clonotypes between healthy human individuals. Only in-frame clones appear in the TCRdb table, and some are missing; sequencing was by immunoSEQ multiplex PCR. The sample lists approximately 2.5 million clones; just over 90% were seen once. The sequenced sample consisted of naive CD4+ T cells sorted from blood. Documented subset: CD45RA+ positively selected. Receptors originate from a man between 18 and 29 years old in good health.

The V call is TRBV7-2, the J call TRBJ1-2, with 7 positions matching TRBD1. Germline V gene lookup returns CDR1 SGHTA and CDR2 FQGNSA. The CDR3 is 15 amino acids. V trimming: 5 bases; J trimming: 2 bases; junction bases outside the gene matches: 8. The CDR3 sequence is CASSLAGGGNYGYTF. The CDR3 bases are TGTGCCAGCAGCCTCGCAGGGGGTGGAAACTATGGCTACACCTTC.

The chain recombines TRBV19 with TRBJ1-1; no clear D gene. V was pared by 1 base and J by 5 bases, with 17 bases between. The CDR3 has 16 residues. CDR1 and CDR2 from the germline V gene are LNHDA and SQIVND (reference sequence). The CDR3 DNA follows: TGTGCCAGTAGTATAGTCGGGCGGGGTTATGGGACTGAAGCTTTCTTT. It is translated as CASSIVGRGYGTEAFF.

The genes are TRBV29-1 and TRBJ2-1, with 12 bases aligning to TRBD2. Germline CDR1 reads SQVTM; CDR2 reads ANQGSEA. V shed 4 bases, J shed 9 bases, and the junction held 13 bases outside the gene matches. The CDR3 has 16 amino acids. The CDR3 DNA sequence: TGCAGCGTTGCATTAACGGGACTAGCGGGTGGAGGTGAGCAGTTCTTC. Protein: CSVALTGLAGGGEQFF.

The chain recombines TRBV18 with TRBJ2-1; D not certain. The V and J ends lost 6 bases and 2 bases respectively, with 20 bases between them. The CDR3 runs to 17 residues. Germline-derived CDR1 and CDR2 are KGHSH and LQKENI. CDR3 DNA sequence: TGTGCCAGCTCCGCTGTCGGTGTCGCGTCTGCCTACAATGAGCAGTTCTTC. Translating gives CASSAVGVASAYNEQFF.

This rearrangement joins TRBV27 to TRBJ2-7; D is undetermined. CDR3 length: 14 amino acids. Germline assignment: CDR1 MNHEY and CDR2 SMNVEV (reference sequence). The V end lost 4 bases, the J end lost 1 base, and 11 bases lay between the germline ends. The CDR3 DNA is TGTGCCAGCAGTTCCGCCACAGTGTCCTACGAGCAGTACTTC. It is translated as CASSSATVSYEQYF.

As concerns this clone: Different DNA sequences within this sample yield the same CDR3. This sequence joins TRBV19 and TRBJ2-1, with D maybe TRBD1 (5 bases). Looked up from germline, CDR1 is LNHDA and CDR2 is SQIVND (reference sequence). V lost 3 bases, J lost 2 bases, and 8 bases lay in between. The CDR3 is 14 residues long. The CDR3 DNA follows: TGTGCCAGTAGTATGGGGCTAGCCTACAATGAGCAGTTCTTC. Translating it yields CASSMGLAYNEQFF.

The V and J genes are TRBV10-1 and TRBJ2-7; D is undetermined. Germline lookup yields CDR1 WNHNN and CDR2 SYGVQD (reference sequence). With 7 bases removed from V and 1 base from J, the gap between germline ends came to 2 bases. CDR3 length: 10 amino acids. For the CDR3, the DNA is TGCGCCAGCAAGTCCTACGAGCAGTACTTC. It translates to CASKSYEQYF.

J is TRBJ1-2 and V is TRBV5-1, with D unclear. This CDR3 region has 14 residues. V was clipped by 4 bases and J by 2 bases, with 12 bases between them. The germline gives CDR1 SGHRS, CDR2 YFSETQ. The CDR3 is CASSPLGENYGYTF. CDR3 in DNA: TGCGCCAGCAGCCCCCTGGGTGAGAACTATGGCTACACCTTC.

This sequence joins TRBV2 and TRBJ2-1; D uncertain. Trimming left V 4 bases short and J 5 bases short, with 9 bases between. CDR1 and CDR2 from the germline V gene are SNHLY and FYNNEI. The CDR3 runs 13 residues. The CDR3 DNA sequence: TGTGCCAGCAGTGCCCGCTGGGACAATGAGCAGTTCTTC. Its translation: CASSARWDNEQFF.

The chain recombines TRBV6-5 with TRBJ2-5; the match to TRBD2 covers 11 bases. The CDR3 is 15 residues long. J was trimmed by 3 bases and V by 7 bases; bases with no gene match: 7. Germline V gives CDR1 MNHEY, CDR2 SVGAGI. Here the CDR3 DNA reads TGTGCCAGCAATCCATCGGGACTAGCGGAAGAGACCCAGTACTTC. Its protein product is CASNPSGLAEETQYF.

This chain uses TRBV5-8 with TRBJ1-6, with D unresolved. The CDR3 spans 16 residues. The V end was cut by 0 bases, the J end by 0 bases, with 7 bases between. The germline V gene has CDR1 SGHTS and CDR2 YDEGEE. The CDR3 region is CASSLGNPSYNSPLHF. The CDR3 DNA sequence: TGTGCCAGCAGCTTGGGAAATCCCTCCTATAATTCACCCCTCCACTTT.

The CDR3 spells CAWSIWAGGAGLSYNEQFF. The CDR3 DNA follows: TGTGCCTGGAGCATTTGGGCAGGTGGAGCGGGCCTTTCCTACAATGAGCAGTTCTTC. The chain uses TRBV30 and TRBJ2-1; weak D call: TRBD2 (6 bases). Trimming pared 3 bases from V and 1 base from J, leaving 25 bases between. Germline CDR1 GTSNPN, CDR2 SVGIG (reference sequence). CDR3 length: 19 amino acids.

This rearrangement joins TRBV4-3 to TRBJ1-4, with a tentative D call TRBD1 (5 bases). Trimming removed 2 bases from V and 7 bases from J, with 17 bases in between. Germline loops: CDR1 LGHNA, CDR2 YSLEER. The CDR3 loop spans 16 amino acids. The CDR3 loop is CASSQLTSGTSEKLFF. DNA of the CDR3: TGCGCCAGCAGCCAACTCACCAGTGGGACGTCTGAAAAACTGTTTTTT.

This clone was seen a single time. CDR3 nucleotides: TGTGCCAGCAGTGAAGCCTGGACTGCTTATTCACCCCTCCACTTT. Amino acid sequence: CASSEAWTAYSPLHF. V usage is TRBV2 and J usage is TRBJ1-6; D not certain. V was cut by 0 bases and J by 8 bases, with 11 bases left in between. CDR1 is SNHLY, CDR2 FYNNEI, per germline. The CDR3 loop spans 15 amino acids.

J is TRBJ2-5 and V is TRBV30; perhaps D is TRBD1 or TRBD2 (5 bases each). Germline loops: CDR1 GTSNPN, CDR2 SVGIG (reference sequence). The CDR3 spans 13 residues. V was shortened by 3 bases and J by 4 bases, with 12 bases between the two germline ends. Here the CDR3 DNA reads TGTGCCTGGAGCTCTTTTGGGGGAGAGACCCAGTACTTC. It yields the protein CAWSSFGGETQYF.

Comments on this clone: The same CDR3 also results from other DNA sequences found in this sample. The chain employs TRBV30 and TRBJ1-3; D gene uncertain. The V end lost 0 bases, the J end lost 0 bases, and 6 bases lay between the germline ends. From germline, CDR1 is GTSNPN and CDR2 SVGIG (reference sequence). The CDR3 is made up of 14 amino acids. The DNA of the CDR3 is TGTGCCTGGAGTGTGGGGTTCTCTGGAAACACCATATATTTT. It specifies CAWSVGFSGNTIYF.

The rearrangement joins TRBV6-1 to TRBJ1-3, with 9 bases matching TRBD1. The CDR3 is made up of 14 amino acids. V trimming: 5 bases; J trimming: 4 bases; junction bases outside the gene matches: 3. Germline CDR1 and CDR2: MNHNS and SASEGT. The CDR3 region is CASSRDRAGNTIYF. DNA of the CDR3: TGTGCCAGCAGTCGGGACAGGGCCGGAAACACCATATATTTT.

The rearrangement uses TRBV14 and TRBJ1-3; D remains ambiguous. CDR1 SGHDN and CDR2 FVKESK come from the germline V gene. Between the trimmed V and J ends, which lost 1 base and 2 bases, there was a span of 6 bases. The CDR3 loop spans 14 amino acids. CDR3 sequence reads: CASSQVGAGNTIYF. Here the CDR3 DNA reads TGTGCCAGCAGCCAAGTAGGAGCTGGAAACACCATATATTTT.

The rearrangement joins TRBV15 to TRBJ2-3, with D maybe TRBD1 (6 bases). Germline V gene data show CDR1 as LNHNV and CDR2 as YYDKDF (reference sequence). This CDR3 has 13 amino acids. The germline V and J ends were trimmed by 7 bases and 2 bases, with 10 bases remaining between them. The CDR3 loop reads CATKGQSTDTQYF. The CDR3 nucleotides read TGTGCCACCAAAGGACAGTCCACAGATACGCAGTATTTT. The full variable domain, its missing parts supplied by reference TRBV15 and TRBJ2-3, is DAMVIQNPRYQVTQFGKPVTLSCSQTLNHNVMYWYQQKSSQAPKLLFHYYDKDFNNEADTPDNFQSRRPNTSFCFLDIRSPGLGDTAMYLCATKGQSTDTQYFGPGTRLTVL.

About this clone: Other DNA variants within this sample encode the same CDR3. The rearrangement joins TRBV9 to TRBJ2-1, with 7 bases aligning to TRBD1. Germline CDR1 SGDLS, CDR2 YYNGEE. V dropped 0 bases and J dropped 0; count of bases not matched to a gene: 0. The CDR3 has 15 amino acids. The CDR3 loop reads CASSVGTGSYNEQFF. The CDR3 nucleotides read TGTGCCAGCAGCGTAGGGACAGGCTCCTACAATGAGCAGTTCTTC. Looking up the rest from reference TRBV9 and TRBJ2-1 gives the full variable domain: DSGVTQTPKHLITATGQRVTLRCSPRSGDLSVYWYQQSLDQGLQFLIQYYNGEERAKGNILERFSAQQFPDLHSELNLSSLELGDSALYFCASSVGTGSYNEQFFGPGTRLTVL.

V gene TRBV5-4 combines with J gene TRBJ2-2; D is perhaps TRBD2 (5 bases). The germline V gene has CDR1 SGHNT and CDR2 YYREEE (reference sequence). V was trimmed by 4 bases and J by 0 bases, leaving 10 bases between them. The CDR3 totals 15 residues. DNA for the CDR3: TGTGCCAGCAGCAGGACGGGGACGAACACCGGGGAGCTGTTTTTT. Protein: CASSRTGTNTGELFF.

V is TRBV5-4 and J is TRBJ1-1, with a possible D match to TRBD1 (6 bases). The CDR3 contains 15 residues. V was trimmed by 4 bases and J by 0 bases, leaving 13 bases between them. The germline V gene has CDR1 SGHNT and CDR2 YYREEE (reference sequence). The CDR3 region is CASSTRTDLNTEAFF. In DNA, the CDR3 is TGTGCCAGCAGCACCCGGACAGATCTGAACACTGAAGCTTTCTTT.

The CDR3 sequence: CASSLGKGREQYF. In nucleotides, the CDR3 is TGTGCCAGCAGCTTGGGGAAGGGGCGCGAGCAGTACTTC. The chain employs TRBV5-6 and TRBJ2-7; D may be TRBD1 (5 bases). The V end was cut by 0 bases, the J end by 6 bases, with 10 bases between. CDR3 length equals 13 residues. Germline V gene data show CDR1 as SGHDT and CDR2 as YYEEEE.

This clone was observed once. V gene TRBV18 combines with J gene TRBJ2-7, with D perhaps TRBD1 (5 bases). Trimming removed 3 bases at V and 6 bases at J, with 15 bases between. Germline values: CDR1 KGHSH, CDR2 LQKENI. This CDR3 comprises 14 residues. The DNA of the CDR3 is TGTGCCAGCTCACCGACACAGGTACCGAGCGAGCAGTACTTC. It codes for CASSPTQVPSEQYF. The entire variable domain, with the rest obtained from reference TRBV18 and TRBJ2-7, is as follows: NAGVMQNPRHLVRRRGQEARLRCSPMKGHSHVYWYRQLPEEGLKFMVYLQKENIIDESGMPKERFSAEFPKEGPSILRIQQVVRGDSAAYFCASSPTQVPSEQYFGPGTRLTVT.

This clone is a singleton in its sample. The V and J genes are TRBV30 and TRBJ2-5, with D perhaps TRBD2 (5 bases). CDR1 and CDR2 from the germline V gene are GTSNPN and SVGIG (reference sequence). CDR3 length: 12 amino acids. Trimming removed 0 bases at V and 11 bases at J, with 13 bases between. CDR3 sequence (DNA): TGTGCCTGGAGTGTACGCGGTAGGGAGCAGTACTTC. Translated: CAWSVRGREQYF.